Presented here are 11 T cell receptor beta chains from one specimen sequenced in a study of identical twins. TCRdb itself ran the 5' RACE reads through MiXCR, one entry per CDR3 protein. The sample carries some 1,600,000 distinct CDR3 sequences, less than 40% recorded once. Material for sequencing was cord blood. The receptors were gathered from a newborn girl in good health.

This chain connects TRBV4-1 to TRBJ2-7; 12 nucleotides line up with TRBD2. V lost 2 bases and J lost 7; bases outside the gene matches: 9. This CDR3 is built from 16 residues. CDR1 is MGHRA, CDR2 YSYEKL, per germline. The DNA of the CDR3 is TGCGCCAGCAGCCAACCCACTAGCGGGAGGTACAATGAGCAGTACTTC. Protein product: CASSQPTSGRYNEQYF.

The rearrangement uses TRBV30 and TRBJ1-5; D uncertain. Germline V gives CDR1 GTSNPN, CDR2 SVGIG (reference sequence). The CDR3 extends over 14 amino acids. V lost 2 bases to trimming and J lost 3 bases, with 11 bases between them. CDR3 residues: CAWSSETNNQPQHF. The CDR3 coding sequence is TGTGCCTGGAGTTCAGAAACGAACAATCAGCCCCAGCATTTT.

This rearrangement joins TRBV20-1 to TRBJ1-2; D ambiguous. Germline V gene lookup returns CDR1 DFQATT and CDR2 SNEGSKA (reference sequence). Trimming removed 5 bases at V and 8 bases at J, with 24 bases between. The CDR3 length is 15 residues. The DNA of the CDR3 is TGCAGTGCTCATAGGGATCCGACTCCATATCGGGGCTACACCTTC. It codes for CSAHRDPTPYRGYTF.

The chain has TRBV20-1 and TRBJ1-5; D not certain. This CDR3 has 12 residues. Germline V CDR1 and CDR2: DFQATT, SNEGSKA (reference sequence). Trimming removed 4 bases from V and 4 bases from J, with 8 bases in between. The CDR3 DNA sequence: TGCAGTGCTAAAGTAGGGAATCAGCCCCAGCATTTT. It specifies CSAKVGNQPQHF.

This clonotype came up a few times. This sequence joins TRBV20-1 and TRBJ2-5, with no clear D. V was cut by 3 bases and J by 3 bases, with 5 bases left in between. The CDR3 covers 11 residues. The germline V gene encodes CDR1 DFQATT and CDR2 SNEGSKA (reference sequence). The CDR3 loop reads CSASFEETQYF. The CDR3 nucleotides read TGCAGTGCTAGCTTCGAAGAGACCCAGTACTTC.

This chain uses TRBV27 with TRBJ1-6, with a tentative D call TRBD1 (5 bases). The germline V gene encodes CDR1 MNHEY and CDR2 SMNVEV (reference sequence). The ends were cut back, 4 bases at V and 0 bases at J, with 13 bases in the middle. CDR3 size: 17 residues. The CDR3, as DNA: TGTGCCAGCAGTTATCGGACACGGAGCTCCTATAATTCACCCCTCCACTTT. It specifies CASSYRTRSSYNSPLHF.

The chain carries TRBV11-2 and TRBJ1-2; 9 bases line up with TRBD1. Trimming took 3 bases from V and 1 from J; bases not matched to a gene: 12. Germline loops: CDR1 SGHAT, CDR2 FQNNGV. CDR3 length: 18 amino acids. CDR3: CASSFLKGDRAHNYGYTF. CDR3 in DNA: TGTGCCAGCAGCTTTTTGAAGGGGGACAGGGCCCATAACTATGGCTACACCTTC.

This clonotype was detected many times. The V and J genes are TRBV4-2 and TRBJ1-2; 11 nucleotides agree with TRBD1. Looked up from germline, CDR1 is LGHNA and CDR2 is YNFKEQ. The junction had 3 bases not matched to a gene; V was cut back by 1 base and J by 2 bases. The length of the CDR3 is 16 residues. In nucleotides, the CDR3 is TGTGCCAGCAGCCAAGGGACAGGGGGCGTCAACTATGGCTACACCTTC. It is translated as CASSQGTGGVNYGYTF.

Only a few counts were recorded for this clonotype. The chain recombines TRBV3-1 with TRBJ1-1; the match to TRBD1 covers 7 bases. The CDR3 runs 14 residues. Germline V lookup: CDR1 LGHDT, CDR2 YNNKEL (reference sequence). Trimming at V came to 5 bases and at J to 1 base, leaving 4 bases not matched to a gene. CDR3 bases: TGTGCCAGCAGCTGGGGACAGTCGAACACTGAAGCTTTCTTT. This encodes CASSWGQSNTEAFF.

V is TRBV7-9 and J is TRBJ2-5; TRBD2 aligns across 9 bases. V was pared by 2 bases and J by 1 base, with 5 bases of the junction left unmatched. There are 16 residues in the CDR3. Germline V gene data show CDR1 as SEHNR and CDR2 as FQNEAQ (reference sequence). The chain's CDR3 is CASSLRAGGTQETQYF. CDR3 coding DNA: TGTGCCAGCAGCTTAAGAGCGGGAGGAACCCAAGAGACCCAGTACTTC. The full variable domain, completed using reference TRBV7-9 and TRBJ2-5, is DTGVSQNPRHKITKRGQNVTFRCDPISEHNRLYWYRQTLGQGPEFLTYFQNEAQLEKSRLLSDRFSAERPKGSFSTLEIQRTEQGDSAMYLCASSLRAGGTQETQYFGPGTRLLVL.

Details on this clonotype: Since a much larger clone is just one base distant, this may be a read error. The V gene is TRBV10-3, the J gene TRBJ2-7; no clear D gene. Trimming took 6 bases from V and 0 from J, leaving 6 bases between them. This CDR3 region has 12 residues. Germline V lookup: CDR1 ENHRY, CDR2 SYGVKD. CDR3 nucleotides: TGTGCCATCAGACAGAGCTCCTACGAGCAGTACTTC. Translation gives CAIRQSSYEQYF.